This T cell receptor beta chain was sequenced in a study of T cell responses to AZD1222 COVID-19 vaccine. Notes on the study in general: It should be noted that donors were predominantly white British and more often female, and clonal diversity was possibly underestimated.

Comment on this clone: Its antigen is not identified.

This table comes from immunoSEQ multiplex PCR, and its TCRdb copy is limited to in-frame clones, with some not included. This sample yields about 130,000 clones, of which around 83% are seen a single time; less than 15% belongs to the top ten. V was shortened by 0 bases and J by 0 bases, with 15 bases between the two germline ends. Germline V CDR1 and CDR2: SGHRS, YFSETQ. The CDR3 has 17 amino acids. The TCR was taken from an adult in good health. Sample: peripheral blood, taken on day 0 of AZD1222 vaccination. V is TRBV5-1 and J is TRBJ1-2; a weak D match, TRBD1 (5 bases). CDR3 DNA: TGCGCCAGCAGCTTGGCGGGGGTAGGGTCAGCTAACTATGGCTACACCTTC. Translating gives CASSLAGVGSANYGYTF. Based on the CDR3 plus reference TRBV5-1 and TRBJ1-2, the full variable domain is KAGVTQTPRYLIKTRGQQVTLSCSPISGHRSVSWYQQTPGQGLQFLFEYFSETQRNKGNFPGRFSGRQFSNSRSEMNVSTLELGDSALYLCASSLAGVGSANYGYTFGSGTRLTVV.